Each of the 25 T cell receptor beta chains below was sequenced from the same sample in a study of regulatory T cells in long-lasting Graves disease. Time point noted: newly diagnosed GD, antithyroid drugs for less than 3 months. The authors made the TCR library using RNA they extracted from PBMCs. To make TCR beta libraries, researchers used iRepertoire HTBI primers and Arm-PCR of CDR3 regions. MiXCR, run by TCRdb on the multiplex PCR reads, gives a single entry per CDR3 protein. The table shows some 370,000 distinct CDR3 sequences, with 12% occurring only once. The data were also submitted as part of a second study, on T cells in Graves' hyperthyroidism and ophthalmopathy.

The material sequenced was peripheral blood mononuclear cells (PBMCs), taken at new diagnosis, from a patient treated with antithyroid drugs. The receptor source for this set is a woman younger than 30 with Graves disease.

This clonotype was observed a few times. The chain links TRBV3-1 to TRBJ2-2; TRBD2 matches at 13 bases. The CDR3 is 19 residues long. Trimming took 3 bases from V and 0 from J; bases not matched to a gene: 7. The germline V gene encodes CDR1 LGHDT and CDR2 YNNKEL (reference sequence). The CDR3 loop reads CASSQKSGLAGSNTGELFF. Here the CDR3 DNA reads TGTGCCAGCAGCCAGAAGTCGGGACTAGCGGGATCGAACACCGGGGAGCTGTTTTTT.

Note on this clonotype: A read error is likely here: a far larger clone is one base away. The CDR3 ends on some other residue instead of the conserved phenylalanine or tryptophan, so this is likely a read error. The CDR3 loop reads CASSYSLQGGGGTQYL. CDR3 bases: TGTGCCAGCAGTTACTCACTACAGGGTGGGGGGGGGACCCAGTACCTC. The chain joins TRBV6-5 to TRBJ2-5; tentative D call: TRBD2 (7 bases). The CDR3 is 16 residues long. The V gene lost 0 bases and the J gene lost 7 bases, with 18 bases spanning the gap. Germline assignment: CDR1 MNHEY and CDR2 SVGAGI.

In its sample, this clonotype was seen a few times. CDR3 in amino acids: CASSYSAGGFEQFF. The CDR3 DNA sequence: TGTGCCAGCAGTTACTCCGCAGGGGGGTTTGAGCAGTTCTTC. The chain uses TRBV6-9 and TRBJ2-1; possible D gene TRBD1, 7 bases. The germline V gene encodes CDR1 MNHGY and CDR2 SVAAGI. Trimming cost V 3 bases and J 9 bases, with 15 bases left between them. This CDR3 has 14 amino acids.

This clonotype was found many times. This chain connects TRBV20-1 to TRBJ1-1, with 8 bases lining up with TRBD1. Trimming cost V 0 bases and J 3 bases; bases outside gene matches: 6. Germline V gene lookup returns CDR1 DFQATT and CDR2 SNEGSKA (reference sequence). CDR3 size: 15 residues. The CDR3 protein is CSARDPPGGHTEAFF. The CDR3 DNA sequence: TGCAGTGCTAGAGATCCCCCAGGGGGCCACACTGAAGCTTTCTTT.

This clonotype was seen a few times. V is TRBV19 and J is TRBJ1-3, with D possibly being TRBD1 (6 bases). The CDR3 has 13 residues. Deletions cut 6 bases from V and 4 bases from J, with 10 bases between. The V gene's germline CDR1 is LNHDA and CDR2 SQIVND (reference sequence). The CDR3 is CASRQGFGNTIYF. The CDR3 DNA is TGTGCCAGTAGACAGGGCTTCGGAAACACCATATATTTT.

This clonotype was seen many times. CDR3 bases: TGTGCCAGCAGCCCAGGCGAAGCTAACTATGGCTACACCTTC. Protein sequence: CASSPGEANYGYTF. The chain is built from TRBV12-3 or TRBV12-4 and TRBJ1-2; D unresolved. CDR3 length equals 14 residues. The V and J ends lost 6 bases and 0 bases respectively, with 11 bases between them.

This chain joins TRBV4-2 and TRBJ2-7; 9 bases line up with TRBD1. V lost 0 bases, J lost 1 base, and 1 base stayed unmatched. CDR1 and CDR2 from the germline V gene are LGHNA and YNFKEQ. The CDR3 has 15 amino acids. In DNA form, the CDR3 reads TGTGCCAGCAGCCAAGAAGGGACAGGGTCCTACGAGCAGTACGTC. Protein: CASSQEGTGSYEQYV.

Ten or more counts support this clonotype. This chain joins TRBV5-8 and TRBJ2-1, with 10 bases identical to TRBD2. The J segment lost 8 bases and the V segment lost 5 bases, leaving 4 bases of the junction unmatched. CDR3 length: 13 amino acids. Germline V CDR1 and CDR2: SGHTS, YDEGEE. CDR3 nucleotides: TGTGCCAGCAGGGGACTAGCGATCGATGAGCAGTTCTTC. Residues: CASRGLAIDEQFF.

This clonotype was picked up many times. The chain carries TRBV30 and TRBJ1-5; no reliable D call. This CDR3 spans 13 amino acids. Germline values: CDR1 GTSNPN, CDR2 SVGIG (reference sequence). V was shortened by 0 bases and J by 6 bases, with 9 bases between the two germline ends. This chain's CDR3 is CAWSVEDSQPQHF. CDR3 DNA sequence: TGTGCCTGGAGTGTAGAGGATTCTCAGCCCCAGCATTTT.

This chain joins TRBV30 and TRBJ1-6, with D possibly matching TRBD1 (5 bases). Deletions cut 2 bases from V and 4 bases from J, with 9 bases between. The CDR3 loop spans 14 amino acids. Germline V lookup: CDR1 GTSNPN, CDR2 SVGIG (reference sequence). CDR3 in amino acids: CAWSTPGYNSPLHF. The CDR3 bases are TGTGCCTGGAGTACCCCAGGGTATAATTCACCCCTCCACTTT.

This clonotype was seen ten or more times. The V call is TRBV20-1, the J call TRBJ2-7; D is unclear. There are 13 residues in the CDR3. The V end was cut by 3 bases, the J end by 4 bases, with 13 bases between. Germline V lookup: CDR1 DFQATT, CDR2 SNEGSKA (reference sequence). CDR3 residues: CSASPGQGYEQYV. The DNA for the CDR3 is TGCAGTGCTAGTCCCGGGCAAGGGTACGAGCAGTACGTC.

This clonotype was recorded at least ten times. The chain carries TRBV11-2 and TRBJ2-3, with D tentatively TRBD2 (5 bases). CDR1 SGHAT and CDR2 FQNNGV come from the germline V gene. The CDR3 has 12 amino acids. V lost 8 bases, J lost 3 bases, and 9 bases lay in between. The DNA for the CDR3 is TGTGCCAGCGGTAGAGGGACAGATACGCAGTATTTT. Protein: CASGRGTDTQYF.

This clonotype was recorded at least ten times. The chain carries TRBV12-3 or TRBV12-4 and TRBJ2-3; D unclear. Trimming pared 6 bases from V and 5 bases from J, leaving 12 bases between. The CDR3 sequence is 13 residues long. The CDR3 loop reads CASSLNLGDTQYF. The CDR3 DNA follows: TGTGCCAGCAGCCTTAACTTGGGAGATACGCAGTATTTT.

In its sample, this clonotype was seen many times. V usage is TRBV5-1 and J usage is TRBJ1-1; D might be TRBD1 (5 bases). CDR1 is SGHRS, CDR2 YFSETQ, per germline. The CDR3 spans 13 residues. Trimming took 2 bases from V and 5 from J, leaving 10 bases between them. The CDR3 region is CASSFSAGTEAFF. CDR3 bases: TGCGCCAGCAGCTTTAGCGCAGGGACTGAAGCTTTCTTT.

As regards this clonotype: This likely stems from a read error, as it lies one base from a far larger clone. This chain connects TRBV11-1 to TRBJ2-7; D ambiguous. CDR3 length equals 12 residues. Germline loops: CDR1 SGHAT, CDR2 FQDESV (reference sequence). The CDR3 region is CASSLEWNEQYF. The CDR3 DNA reads TGTGCCAGCAGTTTAGAGTGGAATGAGCAGTACTTC. The entire variable domain, with the rest obtained from reference TRBV11-1 and TRBJ2-7, is as follows: EAEVAQSPRYKITEKSQAVAFWCDPISGHATLYWYRQILGQGPELLVQFQDESVVDDSQLPKDRFSAERLKGVDSTLKIQPAELGDSAMYLCASSLEWNEQYFGPGTRLTVT.

The sample holds many counts of this clonotype. The chain recombines TRBV29-1 with TRBJ1-4; D remains unclear. This CDR3 comprises 13 residues. Trimming left V 4 bases short and J 0 bases short, with 6 bases between. Germline values: CDR1 SQVTM, CDR2 ANQGSEA. The CDR3: CSVGEATNEKLFF. CDR3 sequence (DNA): TGCAGCGTTGGAGAGGCAACTAATGAAAAACTGTTTTTT.

As concerns this clonotype: This could be a read error, since a much larger clone is one nucleotide away. The chain recombines TRBV30 with TRBJ2-7; D might be TRBD1 or TRBD2, each matching 5 bases. Looked up from germline, CDR1 is GTSNPN and CDR2 is SVGIG (reference sequence). Deletions cut 3 bases from V and 4 bases from J, with 13 bases between. This CDR3 has 13 amino acids. The CDR3 DNA reads as TGTGCCTGGAGGCGAGGGGAACTTTACGAGCAGTACTTC. It specifies CAWRRGELYEQYF.

This clonotype was picked up many times. The chain uses TRBV2 and TRBJ2-1, with TRBD2 matching 10 bases. Germline V gene lookup returns CDR1 SNHLY and CDR2 FYNNEI. J was trimmed by 9 bases and V by 7 bases; bases with no gene match: 12. The CDR3 covers 15 residues. The CDR3 protein is CASKLRAGGGPEQFF. The DNA of the CDR3 is TGTGCCAGCAAGCTACGAGCGGGAGGGGGTCCTGAGCAGTTCTTC.

V gene TRBV6-2 or TRBV6-3 combines with J gene TRBJ2-4; unclear D gene. The CDR3 is 14 residues long. The V gene lost 3 bases and the J gene lost 0 bases, with 6 bases spanning the gap. CDR1 is MNHEY, CDR2 SVGEGT, per germline. CDR3 loop: CASSYLRAKNIQYF. CDR3 nucleotides: TGTGCCAGCAGTTATCTCAGAGCCAAAAACATTCAGTACTTC.

This clonotype was detected many times. V and J are TRBV9 and TRBJ2-1; D not resolved. CDR1 SGDLS and CDR2 YYNGEE come from the germline V gene. Trimming removed 4 bases from V and 6 bases from J, with 17 bases in between. This CDR3 region has 15 residues. The CDR3 region is CASSPLGPTGNEQFF. CDR3 DNA sequence: TGTGCCAGCAGCCCCTTGGGCCCGACGGGCAATGAGCAGTTCTTC.

This clonotype has a handful of counts. The chain has TRBV4-3 and TRBJ2-5; TRBD1 is a possible D gene (5 bases). The CDR3 totals 19 residues. The germline V gene encodes CDR1 LGHNA and CDR2 YSLEER. The ends were cut back, 0 bases at V and 2 bases at J, with 22 bases in the middle. The CDR3 here is CASSQDLYRPGSTQETQYF. Here the CDR3 DNA reads TGCGCCAGCAGCCAAGATTTATACCGACCAGGGTCCACGCAAGAGACCCAGTACTTC.

This clonotype was seen many times. The J gene is TRBJ1-2, the V gene TRBV5-1, with D perhaps matching TRBD1 (6 bases). From germline, CDR1 is SGHRS and CDR2 YFSETQ. This CDR3 has 14 residues. V gave up 4 bases and J gave up 4 bases, with 14 bases separating them. CDR3: CASSRPDRPYGYTF. The CDR3, as DNA: TGCGCCAGCAGCCGACCCGACAGGCCCTATGGCTACACCTTC. Using reference TRBV5-1 and TRBJ1-2 for the parts outside the CDR3, the full variable domain is KAGVTQTPRYLIKTRGQQVTLSCSPISGHRSVSWYQQTPGQGLQFLFEYFSETQRNKGNFPGRFSGRQFSNSRSEMNVSTLELGDSALYLCASSRPDRPYGYTFGSGTRLTVV.

This clonotype was seen a few times. The J gene is TRBJ2-2, the V gene TRBV4-2; no definite D call. The CDR3 is 16 amino acids. Deletions cut 2 bases from V and 5 bases from J, with 15 bases between. Germline-derived CDR1 and CDR2 are LGHNA and YNFKEQ. This chain's CDR3 is CASSQSAYQDTGELFF. The CDR3 region has the DNA TGTGCCAGCAGCCAATCGGCCTATCAGGATACCGGGGAGCTGTTTTTT.

The gene calls are TRBV4-2 and TRBJ2-5, with D perhaps matching TRBD1 (6 bases). The CDR3 has 14 residues. Germline V gives CDR1 LGHNA, CDR2 YNFKEQ. Trimming shortened V by 11 bases and J by 1 base, and 17 bases separated the two germline ends. CDR3 in DNA: TGTGCCCCTCCAGGGGCGAAATTCCAAGAGACCCAGTACTTC. This encodes CAPPGAKFQETQYF.

This clonotype was found many times. The J gene is TRBJ1-1, the V gene TRBV7-2, with D perhaps matching TRBD1 (5 bases). This CDR3 spans 17 amino acids. V lost 5 bases to trimming and J lost 1 base, with 20 bases between them. CDR1 is SGHTA, CDR2 FQGNSA, per germline. CDR3: CASSLTRTSPGNTEAFF. CDR3 coding DNA: TGTGCCAGCAGCCTGACCCGGACATCCCCAGGGAACACTGAAGCTTTCTTT.